The present TCR beta chain was sequenced within a study of shared clonotypes between healthy human individuals. The CDR3 has 13 amino acids. CDR1 is SGHAT and CDR2 is FQNNGV in the germline V gene. The ends were cut back, 3 bases at V and 5 bases at J, with 7 bases in the middle. Remarks on this clone: In the same sample, other DNA sequences code for this CDR3.

Study processing details: Owing to the provision of junction-only sequences devoid of quality scores by immunoSEQ, filtering differed. Clones were sequenced by immunoSEQ multiplex PCR, and TCRdb holds only the in-frame ones, with some missing. Clone size and the V and J calls come from that table; the DNA yielded D and trimming. The sample has 2 million to 2.5 million clones, almost 96% seen once. This TCR was recovered from a young man in good health. The chain uses TRBV11-2 and TRBJ2-2, with TRBD1 as a possible D gene (6 bases). Sequences were obtained from naive CD4+ T cells sorted from blood. As for subset: CD45RA+ positively selected. CDR3 amino acids: CASSFQGTGELFF. The CDR3 bases are TGTGCCAGCAGCTTCCAGGGGACCGGGGAGCTGTTTTTT. Based on the CDR3 plus reference TRBV11-2 and TRBJ2-2, the full variable domain is EAGVAQSPRYKIIEKRQSVAFWCNPISGHATLYWYQQILGQGPKLLIQFQNNGVVDDSQLPKDRFSAERLKGVDSTLKIQPAKLEDSAVYLCASSFQGTGELFFGEGSRLTVL.